Below are 21 T cell receptor beta chains sequenced from a single sample in a study of blood T cell repertoires in COVID-19. Only in-frame clones appear in the TCRdb table, and some are missing; sequencing was by immunoSEQ multiplex PCR. This table holds approximately 200,000 clones, about 80% found once. What was sequenced was PBMCs or T cells enriched from blood (not recorded which). These receptors all stem from a man aged 40-50 years who had recovered from COVID-19.

The chain joins TRBV3-1 (or the pseudogene TRBV3-2) to TRBJ2-3; TRBD2 matches at 9 bases. V shed 0 bases, J shed 9 bases, and the junction held 13 bases outside the gene matches. Germline V lookup: CDR1 LGHDT, CDR2 YNNKEL (reference sequence). This CDR3 has 17 amino acids. CDR3 sequence: CASSQDKRRRGGVTQYF. In DNA, the CDR3 is TGTGCCAGCAGCCAAGATAAAAGGAGGCGGGGGGGCGTGACGCAGTATTTT.

This sequence joins TRBV27 and TRBJ1-5; the D is unclear. Germline CDR1 and CDR2: MNHEY and SMNVEV (reference sequence). The CDR3 is 15 amino acids. The germline V and J ends were trimmed by 2 bases and 0 bases, with 8 bases remaining between them. The CDR3, as DNA: TGTGCCAGCAGTTTAAACCAGGATAGCAATCAGCCCCAGCATTTT. Encoded protein: CASSLNQDSNQPQHF.

The chain links TRBV6-2 or TRBV6-3 to TRBJ1-1; D unclear. Germline values: CDR1 MNHEY, CDR2 SVGEGT. The CDR3 consists of 15 residues. Between the trimmed V and J ends, which lost 0 bases and 2 bases, there was a span of 10 bases. CDR3 amino acids: CASSYSNRLNTEAFF. CDR3 coding DNA: TGTGCCAGCAGTTACTCGAATCGTCTAAACACTGAAGCTTTCTTT.

V usage is TRBV5-4 and J usage is TRBJ2-4, with 15 bases fitting TRBD2. The CDR3 has 16 amino acids. Germline V gene sequence: CDR1 SGHNT, CDR2 YYREEE (reference sequence). J was trimmed by 8 bases and V by 0 bases; bases with no gene match: 3. The CDR3 protein is CASSLGTSGGAYIQYF. In DNA form, the CDR3 reads TGTGCCAGCAGCTTGGGGACTAGCGGGGGGGCCTACATTCAGTACTTC.

This clone has more than one count but fewer than ten. The chain combines TRBV7-8 with TRBJ2-2, with a possible D match to TRBD2 (6 bases). Trimming took off 1 base at V and 4 bases at J, with 13 bases between the two ends. The CDR3 covers 16 residues. Germline V gene lookup returns CDR1 SGHVS and CDR2 FQNEAQ. The CDR3 sequence is CASSLVGGTATGELFF. The CDR3 DNA reads as TGTGCCAGCAGCTTAGTGGGGGGAACGGCCACCGGGGAGCTGTTTTTT.

The V gene is TRBV5-4, the J gene TRBJ2-3; 7 bases agree with TRBD2. CDR3 size: 15 residues. Trimming at V came to 7 bases and at J to 1 base, leaving 9 bases not matched to a gene. Germline assignment: CDR1 SGHNT and CDR2 YYREEE (reference sequence). The chain's CDR3 is CASSHGTTGTDTQYF. Written as DNA, the CDR3 is TGTGCCAGCTCGCACGGGACTACCGGCACAGATACGCAGTATTTT.

The CDR3 DNA reads as TGCGCCAGCAGCTTGGAGCGCGGGTCTGGAGGCTACACCTTC. Its translation is CASSLERGSGGYTF. V gene TRBV5-1 combines with J gene TRBJ1-2; D is uncertain. CDR3 length: 14 amino acids. Trimming stripped 0 bases from V and 8 bases from J, with 14 bases between. CDR1 is SGHRS and CDR2 is YFSETQ in the germline V gene. Full variable domain (outside the CDR3, taken from reference TRBV5-1 and TRBJ1-2): KAGVTQTPRYLIKTRGQQVTLSCSPISGHRSVSWYQQTPGQGLQFLFEYFSETQRNKGNFPGRFSGRQFSNSRSEMNVSTLELGDSALYLCASSLERGSGGYTFGSGTRLTVV.

The V gene is TRBV12-3 or TRBV12-4, the J gene TRBJ2-7; D possibly corresponds to TRBD1 (6 bases). With 10 bases removed from V and 2 bases from J, the gap between germline ends came to 15 bases. The CDR3 has 13 residues. This CDR3 is CATTPGTPYEQYF. As DNA, the CDR3 is TGTGCCACCACACCCGGGACACCCTACGAGCAGTACTTC.

The rearrangement joins TRBV6-5 to TRBJ1-5; D is possibly TRBD1 (6 bases). V was cut by 6 bases and J by 4 bases, with 16 bases left in between. The germline V gene has CDR1 MNHEY and CDR2 SVGAGI. The CDR3 loop spans 15 amino acids. In nucleotides, the CDR3 is TGTGCCAGCAGGGGATACCGGGACATTAATCAGCCCCAGCATTTT. Translating it yields CASRGYRDINQPQHF.

The V gene is TRBV7-2, the J gene TRBJ1-1; no clear D gene. Germline loops: CDR1 SGHTA, CDR2 FQGNSA. The CDR3 consists of 15 residues. V was trimmed by 1 base and J by 1 base, leaving 10 bases between them. CDR3 DNA: TGTGCCAGCAGCTTAGTTCTGAACAAGAACACTGAAGCTTTCTTT. It is translated as CASSLVLNKNTEAFF.

V gene TRBV9 combines with J gene TRBJ1-6; D gene uncertain. The CDR3 consists of 15 residues. V gave up 1 base and J gave up 0 bases, with 5 bases separating them. The germline gives CDR1 SGDLS, CDR2 YYNGEE. The CDR3 nucleotides are TGTGCCAGCAGCGTATTCAGCTCCTATAATTCACCCCTCCACTTT. This sequence encodes CASSVFSSYNSPLHF.

The CDR3 spells CASSLQGAGNTIYF. DNA for the CDR3: TGTGCCAGCAGTTTACAGGGAGCTGGAAACACCATATATTTT. V gene TRBV25-1 combines with J gene TRBJ1-3; D might be TRBD1 (6 bases). Germline CDR1 and CDR2: MGHDK and SYGVNS. The CDR3 runs to 14 residues. V dropped 5 bases and J dropped 2 bases, with 10 bases sitting between them.

The CDR3 DNA reads as TGTGCCAGCAGTAGCCTCCAAGAGACCCAGTACTTC. Amino acid sequence: CASSSLQETQYF. The rearrangement joins TRBV28 to TRBJ2-5; no reliable D call. CDR1 and CDR2 from the germline V gene are MDHEN and SYDVKM. This CDR3 is built from 12 residues. V was cut by 5 bases and J by 1 base, with 5 bases left in between. The variable domain in full, with the rest retrieved from reference TRBV28 and TRBJ2-5, is DVKVTQSSRYLVKRTGEKVFLECVQDMDHENMFWYRQDPGLGLRLIYFSYDVKMKEKGDIPEGYSVSREKKERFSLILESASTNQTSMYLCASSSLQETQYFGPGTRLLVL.

The chain carries TRBV21-1 and TRBJ1-3; the table's D call, TRBD1, was not checked against the DNA. TRBV21-1 is designated a pseudogene. CDR3 size: 14 residues. CDR3 in DNA: TGTGCCAGCAGAACCGGGGACACTGGAAACACCATATATTTT. This encodes CASRTGDTGNTIYF.

The rearrangement joins TRBV19 to TRBJ1-2; 7 nucleotides line up with TRBD1. J lost 2 bases, V lost 6 bases, and 6 bases had no gene match. The CDR3 extends over 14 amino acids. Germline-derived CDR1 and CDR2 are LNHDA and SQIVND (reference sequence). The chain's CDR3 is CASSRQGRNYGYTF. In nucleotides, the CDR3 is TGTGCCAGTAGCCGACAGGGAAGAAACTATGGCTACACCTTC. The full variable domain, in which reference TRBV19 and TRBJ1-2 provide the parts outside the CDR3, is DGGITQSPKYLFRKEGQNVTLSCEQNLNHDAMYWYRQDPGQGLRLIYYSQIVNDFQKGDIAEGYSVSREKKESFPLTVTSAQKNPTAFYLCASSRQGRNYGYTFGSGTRLTVV.

The chain recombines TRBV7-8 with TRBJ2-1; 10 bases fit TRBD2. Trimming took 4 bases from V and 0 from J; bases not matched to a gene: 12. The CDR3 runs to 19 residues. Germline V lookup: CDR1 SGHVS, CDR2 FQNEAQ. The CDR3 sequence: CASSSFAVSSGGSYNEQFF. CDR3 in DNA: TGTGCCAGCAGCTCCTTCGCGGTGTCTAGCGGGGGCTCCTACAATGAGCAGTTCTTC.

V is TRBV2 and J is TRBJ2-3; a weak D match, TRBD1 (5 bases). Trimming shortened V by 4 bases and J by 0 bases, and 11 bases separated the two germline ends. The CDR3 covers 15 residues. The germline CDR1 and CDR2 sequences are SNHLY and FYNNEI. The CDR3, as DNA: TGTGCCAGCAGTGTAATAAGGGGTAGCACAGATACGCAGTATTTT. Translation: CASSVIRGSTDTQYF.

The chain employs TRBV5-4 and TRBJ2-5; maybe TRBD2 (5 bases). CDR3 size: 16 residues. Germline lookup yields CDR1 SGHNT and CDR2 YYREEE (reference sequence). V lost 4 bases and J 1 base, leaving 17 bases between the germline ends. The CDR3 bases are TGTGCCAGCAGCCCCGGCGGGCACCCCTCCCAAGAGACCCAGTACTTC. Protein product: CASSPGGHPSQETQYF. Full variable domain (remainder filled in from reference TRBV5-4 and TRBJ2-5): ETGVTQSPTHLIKTRGQQVTLRCSSQSGHNTVSWYQQALGQGPQFIFQYYREEENGRGNFPPRFSGLQFPNYSSELNVNALELDDSALYLCASSPGGHPSQETQYFGPGTRLLVL.

This clone was seen a few times. The chain links TRBV7-9 to TRBJ1-5; the D gene is possibly TRBD1 (5 bases). The CDR3 sequence is 14 residues long. V lost 3 bases, J lost 3 bases, and 9 bases lay in between. Germline-derived CDR1 and CDR2 are SEHNR and FQNEAQ (reference sequence). This CDR3 is CASSLMTDNQPQHF. CDR3 nucleotides: TGTGCCAGCAGCTTGATGACAGACAATCAGCCCCAGCATTTT.

The chain links TRBV6-1 to TRBJ2-2; D may be TRBD1 (6 bases). V lost 2 bases, J lost 1 base, and 11 bases lay in between. This CDR3 spans 16 amino acids. Germline loops: CDR1 MNHNS, CDR2 SASEGT. The DNA of the CDR3 is TGTGCCAGCAGTGAACCCCAGGGGAGGAACACCGGGGAGCTGTTTTTT. Its translation: CASSEPQGRNTGELFF.

This clone was seen a handful of times. The chain links TRBV29-1 to TRBJ1-2, with 7 bases identical to TRBD1. V dropped 6 bases and J dropped 9; count of bases not matched to a gene: 10. CDR1 is SQVTM and CDR2 is ANQGSEA in the germline V gene. This CDR3 comprises 12 residues. The CDR3 DNA reads TGCAGCGTGGCCGGGACAGCCTTGAGCTACACCTTC. Translated, it gives CSVAGTALSYTF.